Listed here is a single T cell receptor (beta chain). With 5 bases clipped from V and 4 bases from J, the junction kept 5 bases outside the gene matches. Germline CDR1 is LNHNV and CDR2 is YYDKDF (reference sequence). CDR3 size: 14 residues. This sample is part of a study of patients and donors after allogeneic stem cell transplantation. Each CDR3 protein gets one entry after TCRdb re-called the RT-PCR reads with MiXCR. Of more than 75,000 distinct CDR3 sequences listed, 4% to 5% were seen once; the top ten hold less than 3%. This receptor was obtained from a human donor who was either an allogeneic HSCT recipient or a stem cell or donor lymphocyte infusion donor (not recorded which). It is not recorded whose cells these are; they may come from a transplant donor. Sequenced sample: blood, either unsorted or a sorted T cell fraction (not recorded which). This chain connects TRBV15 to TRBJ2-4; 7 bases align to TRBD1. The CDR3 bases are TGTGCCACCAGCCCCCGACAGGGAAAAAACATTCAGTACTTC. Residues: CATSPRQGKNIQYF.